These T cell receptor beta chains were read from a single sample in a study of T cell repertoires in cytomegalovirus infection. TCRdb called the reads again in MiXCR, with one record for every CDR3 protein. The repertoire holds roughly 170,000 distinct CDR3 sequences, with about a fifth as singletons. The antigens for these receptors are not known. The source material was CD8+ T cells from cultured PBMCs, sampled from culture after CMV antigen stimulation. These receptors all stem from a human donor in good health (CMV status not recorded). Some clones in this sample may be carry-over from other donors' samples. Both conserved end residues are part of each CDR3. A D gene is named only where the DNA matches it firmly. Size values are once, few and many counts, or a class for expanded clones, and some rows have none.

.,.,TRBJ1-2,TRBV29-1,CSVDGYTF,TGCAGCGTTGATGGCTACACCTTC
few,.,TRBJ2-7,TRBV12-3/TRBV12-4,CASSSGVYEQYF,TGTGCCAGCAGTTCAGGGGTCTACGAGCAGTACTTC
.,.,TRBJ1-2,TRBV7-3,CASSFGSGTNYGYTF,TGTGCCAGCAGCTTCGGATCCGGGACCAACTATGGCTACACCTTC
.,TRBD2,TRBJ2-5,TRBV4-1,CASSQGGFMETQYF,TGCGCCAGCAGCCAGGGAGGGTTTATGGAGACCCAGTACTTC
.,.,TRBJ2-7,TRBV7-6,CASSPLASYEQYF,TGTGCCAGCAGCCCGCTAGCGTCCTACGAGCAGTACTTC
many,TRBD1,TRBJ1-2,TRBV7-9,CASSLSGQHANYGYTF,TGTGCCAGCAGCTTATCGGGACAGCATGCTAACTATGGCTACACCTTC
few,.,TRBJ2-2,TRBV7-2,CASPLNTGELFF,TGTGCCAGCCCTCTGAACACCGGGGAGCTGTTTTTT
.,TRBD1,TRBJ2-1,TRBV7-6,CASSLRTGACSYNEQFF,TGTGCCAGCAGCTTACGGACAGGGGCCTGTTCCTACAATGAGCAGTTCTTC
many,.,TRBJ1-1,TRBV7-6,CASSPYTNEAFF,TGTGCCAGCAGCCCATACACAAACGAAGCTTTCTTT
.,.,TRBJ1-4,TRBV6-8,CASRGTNEKLFF,TGTGCCAGCAGGGGAACTAATGAAAAACTGTTTTTT